The subject of this entry is one T cell receptor (beta chain). Its antigen is still unknown. No quality values exist for individual bases; no much larger clone is one base distant. These data originate in a study of T cells in Graves' hyperthyroidism and ophthalmopathy (dated by TCRdb to about 2019). Some background on the complete study: Peripheral blood was sampled at the time of initial diagnosis, prior to any treatment. To identify TCR V-J signatures that set the groups apart, the researchers used a discovery cohort of roughly 100 patients, made up of 40 to 45 with Graves' ophthalmopathy and about 60 with stable Graves' hyperthyroidism. Whether ophthalmopathy could be predicted prospectively was tested in an independent validation cohort made up of about 18 hyperthyroidism patients plus 17 patients who later progressed to ophthalmopathy. For training and testing, the approximately 92 patients in the discovery cohort were randomly divided in a 7:3 ratio. In roughly six Graves' hyperthyroidism patients, the study also compared T-cell repertoires from thyroid tissue with T-cell repertoires from blood. Once sampling was done, hyperthyroidism patients were given methimazole at a starting dose of 30 mg daily, whereas ophthalmopathy patients were given high-dose intravenous methylprednisolone. The paper reports TCR Vbeta CDR3 sequencing of more than 120 peripheral blood samples: approximately 43 ophthalmopathy, over 70 hyperthyroidism and around 17 progressor patients.

Beyond this particular receptor, the publication reports: Sample size was not statistically predetermined, and blinding of investigators to group allocation was not performed. In validation, the model predicted progression to ophthalmopathy a median of 6.5 months before onset, with approximately 71% sensitivity and about 75% specificity. A model built on a 13 V-J signature distinguished ophthalmopathy from stable hyperthyroidism, reaching roughly 88% sensitivity and under 84% specificity in cross-validation and 80%/75% in testing. Most expanded thyroid clonotypes (frequency above 0.001) were also detected in blood, suggesting blood repertoires may reflect thyroid immune responses.

TCR beta CDR3 regions were amplified from RNA transcripts. The TCR CDR3 was subjected to a first round of RT-PCR using the HTBI primer set and the Qiagen OneStep RT-PCR kit. Libraries were constructed in a second round of multiplex PCR, after which size selection and purification were carried out. Libraries were sequenced paired-end with 100 bp reads on an Illumina HiSeq2000. The source study handled its data this way. Raw data were processed with SOAPnuke, discarding reads with adapters, uncalled bases, mean Phred below 15, or no exact constant-primer or identifier match. COPE v1.2.5 was used to merge the high-quality paired reads, and each unique nucleotide sequence was defined as a clonotype. MiTCR v1.1 was used to align clonotypes to the IMGT TRBV, TRBD and TRBJ reference segments. Analysis was restricted to V-J combinations with a frequency above 0.0001, which covered roughly 99% of repertoires. A TCS score was defined as the ratio of F50 (clonal expansion) to E x V (chaos), with BLOSUM62-based TCRdist applied between CDR3 peptides within each V-J. Welch's t-statistics and random forest reduced around 550 V-J features to 10 to 15, which were used in a naive Bayes classifier (R e1071). TCRdb reworked the public reads: Q25 trimming with fastp, MiXCR clone assembly, productive beta chains retained. Rows matching on CDR3 protein sequence are summarized as one entry with the most common DNA and genes. The V and J calls here are based on TCRdb, not the publication. The sample profile shows about 640,000 distinct CDR3 sequences; under 25% of them were found once. Around a third of the sample rests with the top ten.

Ophthalmopathy patients had moderately to severely active disease, Clinical Activity Score of at least 3, NOSPECS grade of at least 4, and duration under 3 months. Exclusion was applied to patients with uncontrolled infections, other autoimmune diseases, pregnancy or lactation. Diagnoses were established on the basis of clinical symptoms, serum thyroxine and TRAb, thyroid ultrasound, and orbital computed tomography. Ficoll-Paque density gradient centrifugation was used to isolate PBMCs from around 10 ml of fresh peripheral blood. Trizol reagent was used to extract total RNA, and RNA quality was then checked on an Agilent 2100 Bioanalyzer. Between the V and J ends, shortened by 6 bases and 7 bases respectively, the junction contains 15 bases. Inclusive of the bounding cysteine and phenylalanine, the CDR3 is 13 residues long. Only the CDR3 DNA is retained, 39 bases long and in frame from the first base.

Sample: blood. This clonotype was sampled from a man in his thirties or forties with Graves' ophthalmopathy. Recombination joined TRBV12-3 or TRBV12-4 with TRBJ1-1; the D gene cannot be named for sure. CDR3 region: CASRLDAPGEAFF. The bases are TGTGCCAGCAGACTAGACGCCCCCGGTGAAGCTTTCTTT.